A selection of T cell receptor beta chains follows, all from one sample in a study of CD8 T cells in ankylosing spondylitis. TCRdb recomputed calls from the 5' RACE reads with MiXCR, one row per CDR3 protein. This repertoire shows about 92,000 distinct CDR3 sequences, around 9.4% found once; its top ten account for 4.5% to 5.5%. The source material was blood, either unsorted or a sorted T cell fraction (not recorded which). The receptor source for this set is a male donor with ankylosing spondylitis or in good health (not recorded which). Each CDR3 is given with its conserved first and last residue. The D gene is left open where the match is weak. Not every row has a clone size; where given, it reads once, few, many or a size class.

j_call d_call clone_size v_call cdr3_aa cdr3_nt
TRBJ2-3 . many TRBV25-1 CASSELKHSALTDTQYF TGTGCCAGCAGTGAACTCAAACACAGTGCCCTCACAGATACGCAGTATTTT
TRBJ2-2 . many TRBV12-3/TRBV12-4 CASRFSVTGELFF TGTGCCAGCAGATTCTCAGTCACCGGGGAGCTGTTTTTT
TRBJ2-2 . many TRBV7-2 CASSLAGANTGELFF TGTGCCAGCAGCTTAGCGGGGGCGAACACCGGGGAGCTGTTTTTT
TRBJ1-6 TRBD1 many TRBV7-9 CASSLAGVGQNSPLHF TGTGCCAGCAGCTTAGCGGGTGTGGGACAGAATTCACCCCTCCACTTT
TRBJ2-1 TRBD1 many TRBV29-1 CSVEDYQGAPEQFF TGCAGCGTTGAAGACTACCAGGGGGCCCCTGAGCAGTTCTTC
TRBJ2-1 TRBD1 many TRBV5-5 CASSLRQGAGDEQFF TGTGCCAGCAGCTTGAGACAGGGGGCCGGGGATGAGCAGTTCTTC
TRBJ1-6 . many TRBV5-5 CASSPDIPTLHF TGTGCCAGCAGCCCGGACATCCCCACCCTCCACTTT
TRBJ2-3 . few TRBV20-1 CSARVWGRGASTDTQYF TGCAGTGCTAGAGTTTGGGGTAGGGGAGCTAGCACAGATACGCAGTATTTT
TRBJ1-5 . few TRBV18 CASSAGLSQPQHF TGTGCCAGCTCAGCAGGTTTATCTCAGCCCCAGCATTTT
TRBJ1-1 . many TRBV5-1 CASIREDGREAEAFF TGCGCCAGCATCCGAGAGGACGGGCGTGAGGCTGAAGCTTTCTTT
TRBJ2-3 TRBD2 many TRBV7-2 CASSLAGGRMGTDTQYF TGTGCCAGCAGCCTAGCGGGGGGGCGTATGGGGACAGATACGCAGTATTTT
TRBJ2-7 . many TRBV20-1 CSANEAYEQYF TGCAGTGCAAATGAGGCCTACGAGCAGTACTTC
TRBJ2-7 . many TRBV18 CASSSSQGNEQYF TGTGCCAGCTCATCATCACAGGGAAACGAGCAGTACTTC
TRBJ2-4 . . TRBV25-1 CASNPGSSKNIQYF TGTGCCAGCAATCCCGGGAGCAGCAAAAACATTCAGTACTTC
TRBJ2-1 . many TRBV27 CASSFDSGSSYNEQFF TGTGCCAGCAGCTTCGACAGTGGGTCTTCCTACAATGAGCAGTTCTTC
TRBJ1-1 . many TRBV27 CASRANVGRNTEAFF TGTGCCAGCAGAGCCAATGTGGGCAGGAACACTGAAGCTTTCTTT
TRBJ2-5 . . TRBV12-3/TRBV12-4 CASSFQGLRETQYF TGTGCCAGCAGTTTTCAAGGGCTGAGGGAGACCCAGTACTTC
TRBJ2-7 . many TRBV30 CAWRTEQYF TGTGCCTGGAGGACCGAGCAGTACTTC
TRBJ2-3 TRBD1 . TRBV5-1 CASTIGSGTVAGDTQYF TGCGCCAGCACCATAGGATCGGGGACAGTAGCTGGAGATACGCAGTATTTT
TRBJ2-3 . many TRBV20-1 CSARDKTGYSTDTQYF TGCAGTGCTAGGGATAAGACGGGCTACAGCACAGATACGCAGTATTTT
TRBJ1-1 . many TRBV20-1 CSVPLTATANTEAFF TGCAGTGTACCCCTAACGGCGACGGCGAACACTGAAGCTTTCTTT
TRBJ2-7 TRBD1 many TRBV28 CASRSRTGVTYEQYF TGTGCCAGCAGGTCTCGGACAGGGGTAACCTACGAGCAGTACTTC
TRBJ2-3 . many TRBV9 CASSDRGQKGDTQYF TGTGCCAGCAGCGATAGAGGACAGAAAGGCGATACGCAGTATTTT
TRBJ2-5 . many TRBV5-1 CASTVTAGGETQYF TGCGCCAGCACCGTCACGGCCGGCGGGGAGACCCAGTACTTC
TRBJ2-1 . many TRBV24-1 CATSDPTQLPTGEQFF TGTGCCACCAGTGACCCGACCCAACTCCCCACCGGTGAGCAGTTCTTC
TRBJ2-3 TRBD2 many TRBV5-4 CASSFRLAGTTDTQYF TGTGCCAGCAGCTTTCGACTAGCGGGGACCACAGATACGCAGTATTTT
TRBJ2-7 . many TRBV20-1 CSTTRQATYEQYF TGCAGTACCACTCGACAGGCGACCTACGAGCAGTACTTC
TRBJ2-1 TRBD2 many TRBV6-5 CASSYLLAGGYNEQFF TGTGCCAGCAGTTACTTACTAGCGGGGGGGTACAATGAGCAGTTCTTC
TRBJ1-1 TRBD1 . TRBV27 CASSFTGGAGYTEAFF TGTGCCAGCAGTTTCACAGGGGGCGCCGGATACACTGAAGCTTTCTTT
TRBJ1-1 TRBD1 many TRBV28 CASSVRDRDLVAFF TGTGCCAGCAGTGTCCGGGACAGGGATTTAGTAGCTTTCTTT
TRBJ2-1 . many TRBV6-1 CASSPTLSNEQFF TGTGCCAGCAGCCCAACCTTATCAAATGAGCAGTTCTTC
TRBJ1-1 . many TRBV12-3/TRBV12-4 CASSLVKGGNTEAFF TGTGCCAGCAGTTTAGTAAAGGGCGGGAACACTGAAGCTTTCTTT
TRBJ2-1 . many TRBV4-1 CASSQDRGEVYNEQFF TGCGCCAGCAGCCAAGATCGGGGAGAGGTCTACAATGAGCAGTTCTTC
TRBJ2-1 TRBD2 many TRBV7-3 CASSFSGGNTNEQFF TGTGCCAGCAGCTTTAGCGGGGGCAATACAAATGAGCAGTTCTTC
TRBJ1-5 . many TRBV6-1 CASREGTLIGNQPQHF TGTGCCAGCAGGGAAGGGACACTTATCGGCAATCAGCCCCAGCATTTT
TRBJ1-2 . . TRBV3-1 CACSQETGRKPYGYTF TGTGCCTGCAGCCAAGAAACGGGCAGGAAGCCCTATGGCTACACCTTC
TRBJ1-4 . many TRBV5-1 CASRSGRGDEKLFF TGCGCCAGCAGATCTGGGAGGGGTGATGAAAAACTGTTTTTT
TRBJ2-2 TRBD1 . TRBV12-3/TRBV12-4 CASTRGGPAELFF TGTGCCAGCACTAGAGGGGGCCCCGCGGAGCTGTTTTTT
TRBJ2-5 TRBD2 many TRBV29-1 CSVGPSGGQETQYF TGCAGCGTAGGTCCTAGCGGGGGTCAAGAGACCCAGTACTTC
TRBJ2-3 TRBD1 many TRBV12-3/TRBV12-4 CASSYRGSSTDTQYF TGTGCCAGCAGTTACAGGGGGTCTAGCACAGATACGCAGTATTTT
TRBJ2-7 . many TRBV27 CASSLKYSYEQYF TGTGCCAGCAGTTTAAAGTATTCCTACGAGCAGTACTTC
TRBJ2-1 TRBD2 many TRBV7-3 CASSTSGPYNEQFF TGTGCCAGCAGCACTAGCGGGCCCTACAATGAGCAGTTCTTC
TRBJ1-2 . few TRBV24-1 CATSERGHGGYTF TGTGCCACCAGTGAACGGGGACATGGCGGCTACACCTTC
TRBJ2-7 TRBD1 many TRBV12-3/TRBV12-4 CASRAGQGRTYEQYF TGTGCCAGCAGAGCTGGACAGGGGCGGACCTACGAGCAGTACTTC
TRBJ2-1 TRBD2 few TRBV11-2 CASSLVLTTSGYEQFF TGTGCCAGCAGCTTAGTGTTGACTACTAGCGGATATGAGCAGTTCTTC